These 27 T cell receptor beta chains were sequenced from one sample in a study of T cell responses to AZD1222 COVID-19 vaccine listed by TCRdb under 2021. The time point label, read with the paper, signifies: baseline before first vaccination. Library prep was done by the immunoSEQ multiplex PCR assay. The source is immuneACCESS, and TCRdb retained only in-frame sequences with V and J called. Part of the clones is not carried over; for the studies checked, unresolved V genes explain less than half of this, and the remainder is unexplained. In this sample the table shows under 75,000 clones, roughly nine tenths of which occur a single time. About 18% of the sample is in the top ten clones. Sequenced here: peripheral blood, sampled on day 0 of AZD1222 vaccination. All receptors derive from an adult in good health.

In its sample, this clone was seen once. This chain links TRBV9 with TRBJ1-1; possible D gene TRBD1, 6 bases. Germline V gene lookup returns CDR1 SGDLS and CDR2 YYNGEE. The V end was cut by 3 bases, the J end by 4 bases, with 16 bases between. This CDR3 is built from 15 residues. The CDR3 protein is CASSGRGGSGTEAFF. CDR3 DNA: TGTGCCAGCAGCGGCCGAGGGGGGTCGGGCACTGAAGCTTTCTTT.

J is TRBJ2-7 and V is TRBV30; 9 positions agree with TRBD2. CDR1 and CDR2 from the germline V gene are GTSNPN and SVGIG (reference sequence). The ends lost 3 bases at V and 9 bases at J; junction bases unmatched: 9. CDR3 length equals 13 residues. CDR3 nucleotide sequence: TGTGCCTGGAGCCTGCCCCTAGCGGGGAGGCAGTACTTC. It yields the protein CAWSLPLAGRQYF.

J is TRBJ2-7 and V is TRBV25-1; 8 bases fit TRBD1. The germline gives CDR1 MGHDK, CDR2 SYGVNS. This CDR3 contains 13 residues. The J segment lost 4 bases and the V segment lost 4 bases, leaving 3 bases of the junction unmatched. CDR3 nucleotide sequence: TGTGCCAGCAGTGTAGGACAGGGTTACGAGCAGTACTTC. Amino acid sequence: CASSVGQGYEQYF.

CDR3 bases: TGTGCCAGCAGCCAAGAAGGCGTGAACACTGAAGCTTTCTTT. Encoded protein: CASSQEGVNTEAFF. The rearrangement joins TRBV4-2 to TRBJ1-1; D is undetermined. V was pared by 0 bases and J by 0 bases, with 5 bases between. Germline V gene lookup returns CDR1 LGHNA and CDR2 YNFKEQ. This CDR3 is 14 amino acids long.

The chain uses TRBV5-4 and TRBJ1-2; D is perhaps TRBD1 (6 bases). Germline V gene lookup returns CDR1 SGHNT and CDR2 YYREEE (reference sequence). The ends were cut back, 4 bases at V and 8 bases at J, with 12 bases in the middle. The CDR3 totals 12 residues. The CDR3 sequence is CASSPQGRGYTF. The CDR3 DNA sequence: TGTGCCAGCAGCCCACAGGGACGAGGCTACACCTTC.

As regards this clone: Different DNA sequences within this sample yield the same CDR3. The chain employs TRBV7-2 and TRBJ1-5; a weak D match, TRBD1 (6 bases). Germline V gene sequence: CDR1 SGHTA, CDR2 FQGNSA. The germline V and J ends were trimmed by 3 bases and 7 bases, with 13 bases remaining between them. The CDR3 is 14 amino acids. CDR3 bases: TGTGCCAGCAGCTTCCTACAGGGTGGACAGCCCCAGCATTTT. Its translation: CASSFLQGGQPQHF.

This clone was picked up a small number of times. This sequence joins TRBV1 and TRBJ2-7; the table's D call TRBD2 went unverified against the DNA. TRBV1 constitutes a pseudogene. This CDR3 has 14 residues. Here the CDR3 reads CTSRGLAGAYEQYF. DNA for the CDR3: TGCACCAGCAGAGGACTAGCGGGGGCCTACGAGCAGTACTTC.

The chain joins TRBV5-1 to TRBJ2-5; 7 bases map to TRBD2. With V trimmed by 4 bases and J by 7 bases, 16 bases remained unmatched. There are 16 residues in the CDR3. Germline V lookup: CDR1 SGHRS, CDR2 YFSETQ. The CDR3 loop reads CASSPNQLTSQATQYF. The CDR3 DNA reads TGCGCCAGCAGCCCTAACCAACTGACTAGCCAGGCGACCCAGTACTTC.

CDR3 nucleotide sequence: TGCGCCAGCAGACCCGACCTCCCAGGGGACACTGAAGCTTTCTTT. Translating gives CASRPDLPGDTEAFF. This sequence joins TRBV5-1 and TRBJ1-1; D possibly corresponds to TRBD1 (6 bases). Germline V gene lookup returns CDR1 SGHRS and CDR2 YFSETQ. V lost 5 bases and J 3 bases, leaving 17 bases between the germline ends. The CDR3 totals 15 residues. Complete variable domain (other parts from reference TRBV5-1 and TRBJ1-1): KAGVTQTPRYLIKTRGQQVTLSCSPISGHRSVSWYQQTPGQGLQFLFEYFSETQRNKGNFPGRFSGRQFSNSRSEMNVSTLELGDSALYLCASRPDLPGDTEAFFGQGTRLTVV.

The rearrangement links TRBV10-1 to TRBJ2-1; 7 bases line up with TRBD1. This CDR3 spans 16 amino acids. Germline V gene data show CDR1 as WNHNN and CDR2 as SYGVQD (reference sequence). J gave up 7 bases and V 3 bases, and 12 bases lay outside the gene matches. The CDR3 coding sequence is TGCGCCAGCAGTGACATCGGACAGGCCCCAGGGAATGAGCAGTTCTTC. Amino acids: CASSDIGQAPGNEQFF.

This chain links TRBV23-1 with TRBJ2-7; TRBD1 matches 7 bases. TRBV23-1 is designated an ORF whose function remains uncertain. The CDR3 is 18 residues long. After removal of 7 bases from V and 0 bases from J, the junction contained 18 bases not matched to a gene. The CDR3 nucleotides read TGCGCCAGCACAGGGGGACCCCTCGGGCGAGAGAGCTCCTACGAGCAGTACTTC. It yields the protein CASTGGPLGRESSYEQYF.

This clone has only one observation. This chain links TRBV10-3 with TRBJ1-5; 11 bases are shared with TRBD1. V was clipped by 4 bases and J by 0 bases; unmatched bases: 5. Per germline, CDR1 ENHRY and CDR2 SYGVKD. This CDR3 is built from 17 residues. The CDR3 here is CAISGGQGGNSNQPQHF. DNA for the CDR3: TGTGCCATCAGTGGGGGACAGGGGGGTAATAGCAATCAGCCCCAGCATTTT.

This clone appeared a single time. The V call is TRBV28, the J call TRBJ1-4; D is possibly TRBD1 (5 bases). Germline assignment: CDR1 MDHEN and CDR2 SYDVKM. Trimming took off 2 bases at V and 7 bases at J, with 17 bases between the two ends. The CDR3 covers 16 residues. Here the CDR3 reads CASSLPPLAGSEKLFF. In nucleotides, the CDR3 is TGTGCCAGCAGTTTACCGCCCCTGGCAGGGAGTGAAAAACTGTTTTTT.

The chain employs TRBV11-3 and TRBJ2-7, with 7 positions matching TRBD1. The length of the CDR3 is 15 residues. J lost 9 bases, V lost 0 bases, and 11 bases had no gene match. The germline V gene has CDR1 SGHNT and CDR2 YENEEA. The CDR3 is CASSLEATTGYVQYF. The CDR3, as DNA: TGTGCCAGCAGCTTAGAGGCGACGACAGGGTATGTGCAGTACTTC.

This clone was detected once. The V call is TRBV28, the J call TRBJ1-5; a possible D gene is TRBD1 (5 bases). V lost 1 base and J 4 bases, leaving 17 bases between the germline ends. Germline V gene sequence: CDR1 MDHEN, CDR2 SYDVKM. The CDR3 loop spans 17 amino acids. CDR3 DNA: TGTGCCAGCAGTTTATTCCTTTCCGACAGTCCTAATCAGCCCCAGCATTTT. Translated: CASSLFLSDSPNQPQHF.

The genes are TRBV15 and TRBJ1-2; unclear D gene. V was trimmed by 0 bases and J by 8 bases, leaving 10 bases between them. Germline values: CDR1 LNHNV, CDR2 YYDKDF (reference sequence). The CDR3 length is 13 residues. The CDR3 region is CATSRDRIYGYTF. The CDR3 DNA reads TGTGCCACCAGCAGAGACAGGATCTACGGCTACACCTTC.

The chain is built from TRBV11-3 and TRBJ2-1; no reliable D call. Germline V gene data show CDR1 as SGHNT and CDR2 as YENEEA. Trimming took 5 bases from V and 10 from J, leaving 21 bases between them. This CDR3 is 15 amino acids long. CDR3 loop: CASSGRLLGLGEQFF. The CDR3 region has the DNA TGTGCCAGCAGCGGGCGTTTGCTGGGGTTGGGGGAGCAGTTCTTC. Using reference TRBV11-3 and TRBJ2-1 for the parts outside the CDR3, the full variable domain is EAGVVQSPRYKIIEKKQPVAFWCNPISGHNTLYWYLQNLGQGPELLIRYENEEAVDDSQLPKDRFSAERLKGVDSTLKIQPAELGDSAVYLCASSGRLLGLGEQFFGPGTRLTVL.

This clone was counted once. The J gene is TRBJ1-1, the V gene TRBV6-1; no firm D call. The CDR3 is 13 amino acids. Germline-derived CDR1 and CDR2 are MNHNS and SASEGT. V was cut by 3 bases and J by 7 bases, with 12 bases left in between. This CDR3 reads CASSDPNTDEAFF. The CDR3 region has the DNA TGTGCCAGCAGTGATCCTAATACGGATGAAGCTTTCTTT.

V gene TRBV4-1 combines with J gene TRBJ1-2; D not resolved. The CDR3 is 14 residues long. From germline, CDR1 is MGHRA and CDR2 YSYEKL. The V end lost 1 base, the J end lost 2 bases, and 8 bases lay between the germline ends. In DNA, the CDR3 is TGCGCCAGCAGCCAAGGGCCCATAAACTATGGCTACACCTTC. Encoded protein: CASSQGPINYGYTF.

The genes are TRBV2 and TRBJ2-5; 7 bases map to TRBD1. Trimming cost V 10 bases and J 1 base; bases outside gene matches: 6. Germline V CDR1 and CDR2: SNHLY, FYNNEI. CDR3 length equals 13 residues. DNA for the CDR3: TGTGCCATTCTAGGGACAGTCCAAGAGACCCAGTACTTC. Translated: CAILGTVQETQYF.

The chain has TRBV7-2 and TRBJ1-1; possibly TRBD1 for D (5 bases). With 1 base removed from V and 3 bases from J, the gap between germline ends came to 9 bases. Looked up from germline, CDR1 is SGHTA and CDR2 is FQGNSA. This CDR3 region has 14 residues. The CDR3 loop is CASSLDGGYTEAFF. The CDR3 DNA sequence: TGTGCCAGCAGCTTAGACGGGGGGTACACTGAAGCTTTCTTT.

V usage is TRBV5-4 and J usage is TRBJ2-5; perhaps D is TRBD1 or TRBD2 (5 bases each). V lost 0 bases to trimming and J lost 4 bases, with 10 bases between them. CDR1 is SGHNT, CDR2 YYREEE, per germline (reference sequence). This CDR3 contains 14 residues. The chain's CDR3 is CASSLAGTLETQYF. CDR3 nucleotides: TGTGCCAGCAGCTTGGCAGGGACCCTAGAGACCCAGTACTTC. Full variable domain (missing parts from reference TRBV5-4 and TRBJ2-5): ETGVTQSPTHLIKTRGQQVTLRCSSQSGHNTVSWYQQALGQGPQFIFQYYREEENGRGNFPPRFSGLQFPNYSSELNVNALELDDSALYLCASSLAGTLETQYFGPGTRLLVL.

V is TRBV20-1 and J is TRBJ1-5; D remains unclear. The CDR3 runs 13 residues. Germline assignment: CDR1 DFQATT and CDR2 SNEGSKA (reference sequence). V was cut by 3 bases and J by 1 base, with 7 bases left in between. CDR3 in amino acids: CSASEQSNQPQHF. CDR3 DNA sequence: TGCAGTGCTAGTGAGCAGAGCAATCAGCCCCAGCATTTT.

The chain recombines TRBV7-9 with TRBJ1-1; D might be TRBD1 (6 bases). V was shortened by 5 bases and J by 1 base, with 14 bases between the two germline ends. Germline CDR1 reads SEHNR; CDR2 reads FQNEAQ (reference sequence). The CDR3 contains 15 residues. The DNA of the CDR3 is TGTGCCAGCAGCCGGGGAACGACAGGGAACACTGAAGCTTTCTTT. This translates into CASSRGTTGNTEAFF.

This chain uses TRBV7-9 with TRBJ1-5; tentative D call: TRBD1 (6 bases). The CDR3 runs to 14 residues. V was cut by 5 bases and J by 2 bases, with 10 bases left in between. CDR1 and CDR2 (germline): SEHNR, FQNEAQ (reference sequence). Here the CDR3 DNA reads TGTGCCAGCAGCCCCGCAGGGGGCAATCAGCCCCAGCATTTT. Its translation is CASSPAGGNQPQHF. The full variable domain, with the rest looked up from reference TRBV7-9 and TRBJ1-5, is DTGVSQNPRHKITKRGQNVTFRCDPISEHNRLYWYRQTLGQGPEFLTYFQNEAQLEKSRLLSDRFSAERPKGSFSTLEIQRTEQGDSAMYLCASSPAGGNQPQHFGDGTRLSIL.

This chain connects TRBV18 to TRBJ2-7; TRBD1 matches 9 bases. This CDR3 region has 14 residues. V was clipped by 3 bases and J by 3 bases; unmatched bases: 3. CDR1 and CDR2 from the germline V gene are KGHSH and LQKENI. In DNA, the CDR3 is TGTGCCAGCTCACCGTCGACAGGGGGCTACGAGCAGTACTTC. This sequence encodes CASSPSTGGYEQYF.

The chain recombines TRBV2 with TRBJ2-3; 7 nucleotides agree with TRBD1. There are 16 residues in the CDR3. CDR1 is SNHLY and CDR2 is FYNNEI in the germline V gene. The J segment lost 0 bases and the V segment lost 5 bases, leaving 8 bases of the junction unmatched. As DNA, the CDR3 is TGTGCCAGCAGTCTTACAGGGGACCTTAGCACAGATACGCAGTATTTT. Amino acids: CASSLTGDLSTDTQYF.